Listed below are T cell receptor beta chains from one sample, sequenced in a study of shared clonotypes between healthy human individuals. Sequenced by immunoSEQ multiplex PCR; TCRdb stores in-frame clones only, minus some. There are roughly 2,000,000 clones in the sample; roughly 94% occur only once, and more than 0.9% lies in the top ten. The sample was naive CD8+ T cells sorted from blood. These TCRs come from a man aged 18 to 35 in good health. The CDR3 runs from the conserved cysteine through the conserved F or W. D genes are given only for firm matches. Size values are once, few and many counts, or a class for expanded clones, and some rows have none.

few	TRBV28	-	TRBJ2-2	TGTGCCAGCAGTTTAGTAGGGTCCGGGGAGCTGTTTTTT	CASSLVGSGELFF
-	TRBV9	-	TRBJ2-5	TGTGCCAGCAGCGTACATTCTGGACAAGAGACCCAGTACTTC	CASSVHSGQETQYF
-	TRBV12-1	-	TRBJ2-5	TGTGCCAGCAGTTTTTGGGACAGGGGGCATGAGACCCAGTACTTC	CASSFWDRGHETQYF
-	TRBV9	TRBD1	TRBJ2-2	TGTGCCAGCAGCTTCGCCCCATCACAGGGGGCGGGTACCGGGGAGCTGTTTTTT	CASSFAPSQGAGTGELFF
-	TRBV7-2	TRBD1	TRBJ1-5	TGTGCCAGCAGCCCCACCGGGACAGGGGGATCCTTTGGGAATCAGCCCCAGCATTTT	CASSPTGTGGSFGNQPQHF
-	TRBV19	TRBD2	TRBJ2-7	TGTGCCAGTAGTACCCCCGGGACTAGCGGTACCTACGAGCAGTACTTC	CASSTPGTSGTYEQYF
-	TRBV30	-	TRBJ2-1	TGTGCCTGGGGGCGAGCAGGTGATGAGCAGTTCTTC	CAWGRAGDEQFF
-	TRBV2	-	TRBJ2-7	TGTGCCAGCAGTATAGAATCCAACGAGCAGTACTTC	CASSIESNEQYF
-	TRBV28	-	TRBJ2-7	TGTGCCAGCAGTTTATGGGGTGGACGCTCCTACGAGCAGTACTTC	CASSLWGGRSYEQYF
-	TRBV11-2	TRBD1	TRBJ2-7	TGTGCCAGCAGCCCAGTCCAGGGGGCCCCCCACGAGCAGTACTTC	CASSPVQGAPHEQYF
-	TRBV7-9	-	TRBJ2-1	TGTGCCAGCAGCTTCCCGGAGGGGACGAGCTCCTACAATGAGCAGTTCTTC	CASSFPEGTSSYNEQFF
-	TRBV13	-	TRBJ2-1	TGTGCCAGCAGCTTATGGGGTAGCAATGAGCAGTTCTTC	CASSLWGSNEQFF
-	TRBV4-1	TRBD1	TRBJ2-7	TGCGCCAGCAGCCATCAGGGGGCCGAGCAGTACTTC	CASSHQGAEQYF
-	TRBV19	-	TRBJ1-2	TGTGCCAGTAGTATCGGGGTTGGCTACACCTTC	CASSIGVGYTF
once	TRBV27	TRBD2	TRBJ2-6	TGTGCCAGCAGTGGACTAGCGGGACTAGGCTCTGGGGCCAACGTCCTGACTTTC	CASSGLAGLGSGANVLTF
-	TRBV27	-	TRBJ2-1	TGTGCCAGCGGATTACGTCCCCCCTACAATGAGCAGTTCTTC	CASGLRPPYNEQFF
-	TRBV6-5	-	TRBJ2-5	TGTGCCAGCGGCGGGCCTAACCGAGGGACCCAGTACTTC	CASGGPNRGTQYF
-	TRBV30	-	TRBJ2-2	TGTGCCTGGAGCGGGGTTTACACCGGGGAGCTGTTTTTT	CAWSGVYTGELFF
-	TRBV5-1	-	TRBJ1-2	TGCGCCAGCAGCTTGACCCAAGGGACCCTCTATGGCTACACCTTC	CASSLTQGTLYGYTF
-	TRBV30	TRBD1	TRBJ2-7	TGTGCCTGGAGTGGCGACAGGGGCCACGAGCAGTACTTC	CAWSGDRGHEQYF
-	TRBV19	TRBD1	TRBJ2-5	TGTGCCAGTAGTATGGATCCGCCGACAGGGTACCAAGAGACCCAGTACTTC	CASSMDPPTGYQETQYF
-	TRBV18	-	TRBJ2-5	TGTGCCAGCTCAGCCTCCCAAGAGACCCAGTACTTC	CASSASQETQYF
-	TRBV7-6	TRBD1	TRBJ2-7	TGTGCCAGCAGCATAGGGACAGTTGACTACGAGCAGTACTTC	CASSIGTVDYEQYF
-	TRBV7-9	-	TRBJ2-6	TGTGCCAGCAGCTCGTCCACGGGGATAGGGGCCAACGTCCTGACTTTC	CASSSSTGIGANVLTF
-	TRBV27	-	TRBJ2-1	TGTGCCAGCAGTTTAAGGTCTGCGACCTACAATGAGCAGTTCTTC	CASSLRSATYNEQFF
-	TRBV6-5	-	TRBJ2-1	TGTGCCAGCAGGTGGGGGAATGAGCAGTTCTTC	CASRWGNEQFF
once	TRBV7-3	-	TRBJ2-1	TGTGCCAGCAGCTTCGGCCAGATGAGCTCCTACAATGAGCAGTTCTTC	CASSFGQMSSYNEQFF
-	TRBV12-5	-	TRBJ2-1	TGTGCTAGTGAGGGCGGGGCAGGGAATGAGCAGTTCTTC	CASEGGAGNEQFF
-	TRBV10-3	-	TRBJ2-7	TGTGCCATCAGTGGGCCAACTAGTTCCTACGAGCAGTACTTC	CAISGPTSSYEQYF
-	TRBV9	-	TRBJ1-6	TGTGCCAGCAGCCCCAGGGACGGAGGCTCCTATAATTCACCCCTCCACTTT	CASSPRDGGSYNSPLHF
-	TRBV6-1	TRBD2	TRBJ2-7	TGTGCCAGTGTGTTAGCGGGACTAACCTACGAGCAGTACTTC	CASVLAGLTYEQYF
once	TRBV11-3	-	TRBJ2-3	TGTGCCAGCAGCGAAGGAGATACGCAGTATTTT	CASSEGDTQYF
-	TRBV15	-	TRBJ2-7	TGTGCCACCAGCAGAGGTCATACGGAGAACGAGCAGTACTTC	CATSRGHTENEQYF
-	TRBV5-4	-	TRBJ1-2	TGTGCCAGCCGGAGGGGTGAGAACTATGGCTACACCTTC	CASRRGENYGYTF
-	TRBV11-1	-	TRBJ1-1	TGTGCCAGCAGCTCGCCCATGGCGTATTGGACTGAAGCTTTCTTT	CASSSPMAYWTEAFF